This T cell receptor (beta chain) emerged from a study of chemoradiotherapy in HPV16-positive cancers. Repertoires were sampled repeatedly during chemoradiotherapy. Looked up from germline, CDR1 is SQVTM and CDR2 is ANQGSEA. V shed 8 bases, J shed 4 bases, and the junction held 6 bases outside the gene matches. The length of the CDR3 is 12 residues. Libraries were prepared by immunoSEQ multiplex PCR; TCRdb keeps only in-frame clonotypes and omits some of them. The table lists under 10,000 clones, approximately 91% of them singletons. The receptor was derived from a human donor with HPV-associated anogenital cancer. Sequencing used blood, obtained from a patient who underwent chemoradiotherapy. The rearrangement uses TRBV29-1 and TRBJ2-7; 9 nucleotides match TRBD1. The CDR3 spells CSRRDREYEQYF. In DNA form, the CDR3 reads TGCAGCCGGAGGGACAGGGAGTACGAGCAGTACTTC.